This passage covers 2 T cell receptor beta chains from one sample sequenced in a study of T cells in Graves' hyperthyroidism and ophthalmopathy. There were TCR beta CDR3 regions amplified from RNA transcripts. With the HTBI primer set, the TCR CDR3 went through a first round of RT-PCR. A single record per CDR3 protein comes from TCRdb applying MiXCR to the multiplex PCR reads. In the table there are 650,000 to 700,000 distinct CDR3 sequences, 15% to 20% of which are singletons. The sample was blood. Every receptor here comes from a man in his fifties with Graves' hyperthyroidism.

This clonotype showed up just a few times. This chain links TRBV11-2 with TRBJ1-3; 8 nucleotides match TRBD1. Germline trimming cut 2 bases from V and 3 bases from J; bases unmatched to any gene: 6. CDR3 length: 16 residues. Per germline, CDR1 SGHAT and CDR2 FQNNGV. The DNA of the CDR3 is TGTGCCAGCAGCTTATTCAGGGGGCGAGTTGGAAACACCATATATTTT. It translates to CASSLFRGRVGNTIYF. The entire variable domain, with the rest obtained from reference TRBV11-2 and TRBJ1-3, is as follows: EAGVAQSPRYKIIEKRQSVAFWCNPISGHATLYWYQQILGQGPKLLIQFQNNGVVDDSQLPKDRFSAERLKGVDSTLKIQPAKLEDSAVYLCASSLFRGRVGNTIYFGEGSWLTVV.

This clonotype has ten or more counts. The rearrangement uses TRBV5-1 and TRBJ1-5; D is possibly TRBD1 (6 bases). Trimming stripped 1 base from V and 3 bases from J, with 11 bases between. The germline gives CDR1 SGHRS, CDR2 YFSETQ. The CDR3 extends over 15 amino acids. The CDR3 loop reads CASSLSGQTNQPQHF. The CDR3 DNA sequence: TGCGCCAGCAGCTTGTCAGGACAGACCAATCAGCCCCAGCATTTT.